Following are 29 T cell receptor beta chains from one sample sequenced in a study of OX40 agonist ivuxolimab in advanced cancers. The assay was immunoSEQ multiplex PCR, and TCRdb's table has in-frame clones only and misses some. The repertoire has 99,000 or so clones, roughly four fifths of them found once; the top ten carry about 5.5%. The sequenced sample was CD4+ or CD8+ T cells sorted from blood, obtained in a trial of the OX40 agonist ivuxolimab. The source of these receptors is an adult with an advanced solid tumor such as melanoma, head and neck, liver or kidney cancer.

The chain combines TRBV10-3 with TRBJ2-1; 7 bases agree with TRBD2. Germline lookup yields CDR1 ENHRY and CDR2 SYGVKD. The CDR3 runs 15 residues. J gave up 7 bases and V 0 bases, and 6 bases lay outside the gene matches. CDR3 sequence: CAISESGREGNEQFF. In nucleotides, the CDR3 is TGTGCCATCAGTGAGTCGGGCAGGGAGGGGAATGAGCAGTTCTTC.

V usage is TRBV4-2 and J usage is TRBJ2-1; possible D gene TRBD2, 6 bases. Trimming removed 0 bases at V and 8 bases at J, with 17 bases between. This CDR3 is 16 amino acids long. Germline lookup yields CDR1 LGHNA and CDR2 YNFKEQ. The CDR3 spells CASSQDLTSFNHEQFF. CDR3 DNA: TGTGCCAGCAGCCAAGATCTAACTAGCTTCAACCATGAGCAGTTCTTC.

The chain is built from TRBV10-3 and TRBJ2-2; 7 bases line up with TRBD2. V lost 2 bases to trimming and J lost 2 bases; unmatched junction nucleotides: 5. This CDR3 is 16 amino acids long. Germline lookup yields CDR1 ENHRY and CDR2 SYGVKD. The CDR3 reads CAISETGTINTGELFF. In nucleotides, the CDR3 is TGTGCCATCAGTGAGACCGGGACTATAAACACCGGGGAGCTGTTTTTT.

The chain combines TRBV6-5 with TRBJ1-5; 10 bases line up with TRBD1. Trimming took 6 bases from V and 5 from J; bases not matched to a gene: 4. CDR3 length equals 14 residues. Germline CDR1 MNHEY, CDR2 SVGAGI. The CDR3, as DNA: TGTGCCAGCAGGCGACAGGGGGCGGATCAGCCCCAGCATTTT. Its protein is CASRRQGADQPQHF.

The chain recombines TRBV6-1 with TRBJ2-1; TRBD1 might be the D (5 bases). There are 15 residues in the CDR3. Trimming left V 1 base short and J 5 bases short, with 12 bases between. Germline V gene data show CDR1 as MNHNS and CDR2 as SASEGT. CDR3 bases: TGTGCCAGCAGTGAAGTGGGTTTAGGGGACAATGAGCAGTTCTTC. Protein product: CASSEVGLGDNEQFF.

CDR3 bases: TGTGCCAGCAGGGCAGGGTTAGGCTACACCTTC. Its translation is CASRAGLGYTF. The gene calls are TRBV6-5 and TRBJ1-2, with D possibly TRBD1 on 5 matching bases. The CDR3 covers 11 residues. Trimming took off 6 bases at V and 8 bases at J, with 10 bases between the two ends. From germline, CDR1 is MNHEY and CDR2 SVGAGI.

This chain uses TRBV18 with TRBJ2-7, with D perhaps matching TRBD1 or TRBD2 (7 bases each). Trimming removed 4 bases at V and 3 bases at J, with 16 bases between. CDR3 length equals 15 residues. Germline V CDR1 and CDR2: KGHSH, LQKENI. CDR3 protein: CASSRERDSGYEQYF. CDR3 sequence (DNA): TGTGCCAGCTCACGAGAGCGGGACAGCGGCTACGAGCAGTACTTC.

CDR3 loop: CASSSWDTGTQVGYTF. The CDR3 DNA sequence: TGTGCCAGCAGTTCCTGGGATACCGGGACCCAGGTTGGCTACACCTTC. This chain uses TRBV27 with TRBJ1-2, with TRBD1 as a possible D gene (5 bases). The CDR3 consists of 16 residues. Per germline, CDR1 MNHEY and CDR2 SMNVEV (reference sequence). V gave up 4 bases and J gave up 7 bases, with 22 bases separating them.

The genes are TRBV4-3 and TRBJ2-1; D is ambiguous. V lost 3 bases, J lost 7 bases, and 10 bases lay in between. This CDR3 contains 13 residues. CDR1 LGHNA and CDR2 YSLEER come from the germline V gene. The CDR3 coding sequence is TGCGCCAGCAGCCACCCCAGTCTGAATGAGCAGTTCTTC. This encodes CASSHPSLNEQFF.

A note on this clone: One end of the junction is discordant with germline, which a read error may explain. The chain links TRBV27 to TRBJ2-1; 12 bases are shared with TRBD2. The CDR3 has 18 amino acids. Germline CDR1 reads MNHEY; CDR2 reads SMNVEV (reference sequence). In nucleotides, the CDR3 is TGTGCCAGCAGTTTAACGGCTAGCGGGAGGGCCGGGGACAACGAGCAGTTCTTC. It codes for CASSLTASGRAGDNEQFF.

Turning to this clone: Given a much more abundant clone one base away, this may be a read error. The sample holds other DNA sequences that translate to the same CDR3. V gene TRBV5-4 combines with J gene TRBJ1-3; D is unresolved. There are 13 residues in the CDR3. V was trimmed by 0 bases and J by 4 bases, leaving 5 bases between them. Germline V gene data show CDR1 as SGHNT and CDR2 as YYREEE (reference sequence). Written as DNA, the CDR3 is TGTGCCAGCAGCTTGGGTCAGGGAAACACCATATATTTT. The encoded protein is CASSLGQGNTIYF.

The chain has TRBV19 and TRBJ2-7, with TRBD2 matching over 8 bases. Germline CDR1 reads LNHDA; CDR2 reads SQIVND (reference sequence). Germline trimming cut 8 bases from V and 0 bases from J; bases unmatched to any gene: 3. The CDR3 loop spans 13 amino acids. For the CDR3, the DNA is TGTGCCAGTCATCTAGCGGGCTCCTACGAGCAGTACTTC. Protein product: CASHLAGSYEQYF. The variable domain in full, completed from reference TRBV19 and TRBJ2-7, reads DGGITQSPKYLFRKEGQNVTLSCEQNLNHDAMYWYRQDPGQGLRLIYYSQIVNDFQKGDIAEGYSVSREKKESFPLTVTSAQKNPTAFYLCASHLAGSYEQYFGPGTRLTVT.

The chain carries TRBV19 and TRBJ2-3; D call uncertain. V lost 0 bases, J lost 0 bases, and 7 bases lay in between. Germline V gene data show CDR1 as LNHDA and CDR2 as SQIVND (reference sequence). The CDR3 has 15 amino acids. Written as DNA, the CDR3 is TGTGCCAGTAGTATAGACAGGATAAGCACAGATACGCAGTATTTT. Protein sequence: CASSIDRISTDTQYF.

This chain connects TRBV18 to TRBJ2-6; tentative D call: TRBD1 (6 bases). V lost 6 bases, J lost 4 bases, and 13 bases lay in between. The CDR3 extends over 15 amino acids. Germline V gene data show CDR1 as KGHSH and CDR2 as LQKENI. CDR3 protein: CASSRTGTGANVLTF. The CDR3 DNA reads TGTGCCAGCTCGCGCACAGGGACCGGGGCCAACGTCCTGACTTTC.

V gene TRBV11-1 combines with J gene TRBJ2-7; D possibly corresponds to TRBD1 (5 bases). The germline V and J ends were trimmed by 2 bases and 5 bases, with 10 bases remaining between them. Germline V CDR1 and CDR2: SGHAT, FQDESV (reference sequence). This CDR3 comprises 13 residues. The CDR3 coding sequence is TGTGCCAGCAGCTTATCCAGGGAACACGAGCAGTACTTC. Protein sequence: CASSLSREHEQYF.

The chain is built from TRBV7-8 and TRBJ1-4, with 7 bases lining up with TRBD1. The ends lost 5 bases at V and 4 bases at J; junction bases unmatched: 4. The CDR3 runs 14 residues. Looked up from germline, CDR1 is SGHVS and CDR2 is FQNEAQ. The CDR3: CASSRQGLNEKLFF. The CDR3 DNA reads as TGTGCCAGCAGCAGACAGGGCCTTAATGAAAAACTGTTTTTT.

CDR3: CASSVGKSDQETQYF. Written as DNA, the CDR3 is TGTGCCAGCAGCGTAGGAAAGTCCGACCAAGAGACCCAGTACTTC. V and J are TRBV9 and TRBJ2-5; D not certain. Trimming stripped 0 bases from V and 0 bases from J, with 9 bases between. The germline CDR1 and CDR2 sequences are SGDLS and YYNGEE. This CDR3 comprises 15 residues.

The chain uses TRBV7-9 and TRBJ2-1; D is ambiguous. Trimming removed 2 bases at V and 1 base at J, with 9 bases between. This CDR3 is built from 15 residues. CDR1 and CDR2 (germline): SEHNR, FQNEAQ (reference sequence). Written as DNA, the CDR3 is TGTGCCAGCAGCTTAATGACACCTTCCTACAATGAGCAGTTCTTC. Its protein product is CASSLMTPSYNEQFF.

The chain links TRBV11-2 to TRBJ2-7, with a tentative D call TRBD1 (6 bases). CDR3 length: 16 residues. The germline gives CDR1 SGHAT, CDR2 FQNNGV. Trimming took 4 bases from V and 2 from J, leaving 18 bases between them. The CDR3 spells CASSSRQEAGTYEQYF. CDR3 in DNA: TGTGCCAGCAGCTCCCGACAGGAGGCGGGCACCTACGAGCAGTACTTC.

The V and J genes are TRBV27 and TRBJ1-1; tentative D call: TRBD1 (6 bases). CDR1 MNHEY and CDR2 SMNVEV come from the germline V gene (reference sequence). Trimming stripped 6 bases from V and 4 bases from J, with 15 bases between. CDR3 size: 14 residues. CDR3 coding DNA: TGTGCCAGCAGCAGACAGGAAAGGGGCACTGAAGCTTTCTTT. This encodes CASSRQERGTEAFF.

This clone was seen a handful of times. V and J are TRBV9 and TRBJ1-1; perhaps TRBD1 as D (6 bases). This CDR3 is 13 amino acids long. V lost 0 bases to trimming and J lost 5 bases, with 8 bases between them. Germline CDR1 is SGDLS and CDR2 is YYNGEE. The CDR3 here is CASSVGGATEAFF. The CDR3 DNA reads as TGTGCCAGCAGCGTAGGGGGGGCGACTGAAGCTTTCTTT.

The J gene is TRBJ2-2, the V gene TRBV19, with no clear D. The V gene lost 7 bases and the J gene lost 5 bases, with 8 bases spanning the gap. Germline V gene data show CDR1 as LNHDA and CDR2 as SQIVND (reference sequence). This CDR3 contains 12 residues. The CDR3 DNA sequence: TGTGCCAGTATCGGGCGAACCGGGGAGCTGTTTTTT. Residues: CASIGRTGELFF.

This CDR3 reads CASSTGTTKSEQYF. CDR3 nucleotides: TGTGCCAGCAGCACAGGGACGACAAAGAGCGAGCAGTACTTC. This chain links TRBV5-8 with TRBJ2-5; tentatively, D is TRBD1 (6 bases). With the DNA end fitting TRBJ2-7 better, the J assignment may be wrong. Germline V CDR1 and CDR2: SGHTS, YDEGEE. This CDR3 is 14 amino acids long.

CDR3 bases: TGTGCCACCCGGACCAGACACAGTTTTGGCTACACCTTC. Encoded protein: CATRTRHSFGYTF. This sequence joins TRBV6-5 and TRBJ1-2; D remains ambiguous. There are 13 residues in the CDR3. The V end lost 10 bases, the J end lost 7 bases, and 19 bases lay between the germline ends. In germline, CDR1 is MNHEY, CDR2 SVGAGI.

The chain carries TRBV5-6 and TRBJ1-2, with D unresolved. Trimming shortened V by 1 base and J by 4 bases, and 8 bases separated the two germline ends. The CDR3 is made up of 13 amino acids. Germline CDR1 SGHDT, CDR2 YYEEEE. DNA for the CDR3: TGTGCCAGCAGCTTGAACACACTCTATGGCTACACCTTC. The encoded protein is CASSLNTLYGYTF.

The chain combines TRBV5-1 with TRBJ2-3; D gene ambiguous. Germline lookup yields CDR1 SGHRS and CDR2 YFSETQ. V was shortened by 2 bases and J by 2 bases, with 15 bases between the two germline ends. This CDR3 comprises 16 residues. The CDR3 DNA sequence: TGCGCCAGCAGCTTAGGTCAGGCAGCTCCCACAGATACGCAGTATTTT. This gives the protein CASSLGQAAPTDTQYF.

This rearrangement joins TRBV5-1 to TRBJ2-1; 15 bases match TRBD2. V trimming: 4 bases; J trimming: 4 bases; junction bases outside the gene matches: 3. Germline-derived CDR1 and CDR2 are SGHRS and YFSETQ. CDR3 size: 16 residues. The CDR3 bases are TGCGCCAGCAGCCCGGGACTAGCGGGAGGATACAATGAGCAGTTCTTC. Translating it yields CASSPGLAGGYNEQFF.

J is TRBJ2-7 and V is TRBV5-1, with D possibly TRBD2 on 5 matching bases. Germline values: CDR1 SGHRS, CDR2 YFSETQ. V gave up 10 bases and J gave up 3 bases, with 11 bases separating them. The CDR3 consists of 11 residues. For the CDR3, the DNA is TGCGCCTCCGGGGAGCACTACGAGCAGTACTTC. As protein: CASGEHYEQYF.

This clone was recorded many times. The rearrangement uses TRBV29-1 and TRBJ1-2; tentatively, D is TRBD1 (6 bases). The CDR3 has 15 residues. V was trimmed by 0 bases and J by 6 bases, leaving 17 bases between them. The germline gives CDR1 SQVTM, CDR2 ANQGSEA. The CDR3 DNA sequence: TGCAGCGTTGAAGACCCGTACAGGGACGGGGATGGCTACACCTTC. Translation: CSVEDPYRDGDGYTF.